The present TCR beta chain was sequenced within a study of T-cell reconstitution after alpha-beta-depleted transplantation in children. Overall study findings and caveats: When one year had passed after transplant, most T-cell counts and diversity came from newly produced T cells. Surviving recipient cells, namely T cells and thymic progenitors, were the source of high day-60 TCRbeta diversity in some patients. At around two months after transplant, the alpha-beta T cells were reportedly derived from several hundred expanded clones that came from non-depleted graft cells.

Unique molecular identifiers were used to barcode this TCRbeta library. Via MiXCR, TCRdb re-called the PCR reads, giving one row per CDR3 protein. The sample yields about a million distinct CDR3 sequences, roughly 31% seen once. Trimming took off 3 bases at V and 0 bases at J, with 9 bases between the two ends. Germline V lookup: CDR1 SGDLS, CDR2 YYNGEE. The CDR3 length is 15 residues. As for this clonotype: Its matching antigen is unknown.

The specimen comprised PBMCs, mostly from graft donor cells, sampled 360 days after TCRalphabeta/CD19-depleted stem cell transplant. The receptor's source is a boy under three years old who had a stem cell transplant for SCID, so the T cells may come from the graft donor. The chain joins TRBV9 to TRBJ2-2; D call uncertain. CDR3 nucleotide sequence: TGTGCCAGCAGCGACACCATAGCGAACACCGGGGAGCTGTTTTTT. It translates to CASSDTIANTGELFF.